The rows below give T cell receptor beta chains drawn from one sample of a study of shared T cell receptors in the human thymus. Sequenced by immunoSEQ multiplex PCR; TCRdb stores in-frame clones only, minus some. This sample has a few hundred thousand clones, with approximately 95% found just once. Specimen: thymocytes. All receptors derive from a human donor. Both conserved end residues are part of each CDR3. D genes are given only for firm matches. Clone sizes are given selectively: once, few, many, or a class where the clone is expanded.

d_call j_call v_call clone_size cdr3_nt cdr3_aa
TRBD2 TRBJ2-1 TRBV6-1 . TGTGCCAGCAGATCGCCTAGCGGCGGGTTCTTC CASRSPSGGFF
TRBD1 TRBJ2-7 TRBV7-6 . TGTGCCAGCAGCGCTGGCCGGGACAGTAGCTACGAGCAGTACTTC CASSAGRDSSYEQYF
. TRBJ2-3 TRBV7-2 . TGTGCCAGCAGCTCCCGACGAGATACGCAGTATTTT CASSSRRDTQYF
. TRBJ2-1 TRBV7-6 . TGTGCCAGCAGCTCCCGGGCCGGGGGCAAGAATGAGCAGTTCTTC CASSSRAGGKNEQFF
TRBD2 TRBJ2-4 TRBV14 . TGTGCCAGCAGCCAAGACTCTAGCGGAAAAAACATTCAGTACTTC CASSQDSSGKNIQYF
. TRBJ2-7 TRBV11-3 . TGTGCCAGCAGCTTAGCCTCCTCAGGGGATGACCACGAGCAGTACTTC CASSLASSGDDHEQYF
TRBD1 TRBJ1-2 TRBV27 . TGTGCCAGCAGTCCGCTCCACAGGGGGCCCGGGAGAGGCCACACCTTC CASSPLHRGPGRGHTF
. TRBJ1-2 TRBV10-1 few TGCGCCAGCAGTGGGGTCAAGCCACATGGCTACACCTTC CASSGVKPHGYTF
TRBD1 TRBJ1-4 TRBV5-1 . TGCGCCAGCAGCTCCAACATCGGGGGACAGAAGAATGAAAAACTGTTTTTT CASSSNIGGQKNEKLFF
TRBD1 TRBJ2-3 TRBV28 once TGTGCCAGCAGTACCCAGGGGGCAGAAGATACGCAGTATTTT CASSTQGAEDTQYF
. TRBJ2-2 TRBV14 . TGTGCCAGCAGCCAAGATGCGGTGACGGGCTCGAACACCGGGGAGCTGTTTTTT CASSQDAVTGSNTGELFF
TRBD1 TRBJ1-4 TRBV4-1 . TGCGCCAGCAGCGGTCCGGGACAGGGAGGTGAAAAACTGTTTTTT CASSGPGQGGEKLFF
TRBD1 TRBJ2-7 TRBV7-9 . TGTGCCAGCAGCTTAGCGGGACAGGGAACTAGGTACGAGCAGTACTTC CASSLAGQGTRYEQYF
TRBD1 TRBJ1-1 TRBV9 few TGTGCCAGCAGCGTGGGGACAGGGGGCTGGGACACTGAAGCTTTCTTT CASSVGTGGWDTEAFF
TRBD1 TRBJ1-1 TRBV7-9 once TGTGCCAGCAGCCCAGGACAGGGGTGGTTCACTGAAGCTTTCTTT CASSPGQGWFTEAFF
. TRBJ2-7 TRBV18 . TGTGCCAGCTCACCACAAGCAGGGGCGAGGTACGAGCAGTACTTC CASSPQAGARYEQYF
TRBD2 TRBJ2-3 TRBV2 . TGTGCCAGCAGTGAAGGGCTTAGCGGGAGATCAGATACGCAGTATTTT CASSEGLSGRSDTQYF
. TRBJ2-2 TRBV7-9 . TGTGCCAGCAGCTACGGGGACCGGGGGACCGGGGAGCTGTTTTTT CASSYGDRGTGELFF
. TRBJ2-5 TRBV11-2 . TGTGCCAGCTCCCCCCGCCGGGAGACCCAGTACTTC CASSPRRETQYF
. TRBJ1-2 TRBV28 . TGTGCCAGCAGTTTATCGGGGGGCCCAAACTATGGCTACACCTTC CASSLSGGPNYGYTF
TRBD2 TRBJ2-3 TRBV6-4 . TGTGCCAGCAGTGAGGGACTAGTCACAGATACGCAGTATTTT CASSEGLVTDTQYF
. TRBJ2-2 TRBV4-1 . TGCGCCAGCAGCCAAGATCAGGCAGGGTTGGCCGGGGAGCTGTTTTTT CASSQDQAGLAGELFF
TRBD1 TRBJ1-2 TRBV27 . TGTGCCAGCAGTCGTGCGGGACAGGGAGGGACTTCCGACTATGGCTACACCTTC CASSRAGQGGTSDYGYTF
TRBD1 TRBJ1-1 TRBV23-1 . TGCGCCAGCAGTCAATTCCGCAGGGGGAGGGGTGGCACTGAAGCTTTCTTT CASSQFRRGRGGTEAFF
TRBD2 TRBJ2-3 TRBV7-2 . TGTGCCAGCAGCTTCCAAGGGATCGGGAGGGCCGGAGATACGCAGTATTTT CASSFQGIGRAGDTQYF
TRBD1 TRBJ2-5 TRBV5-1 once TGCGCCAGCAGCGGGGGACAGCAAGAGACCCAGTACTTC CASSGGQQETQYF
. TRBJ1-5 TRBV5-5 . TGTGCCAGCAGCTTGAAAGGGATTAGCAATCAGCCCCAGCATTTT CASSLKGISNQPQHF
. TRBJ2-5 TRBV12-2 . TGTGCAAGTCGCTTAGGCGGGACAGAACCACTTGAAGAGACCCAGTACTTC CASRLGGTEPLEETQYF
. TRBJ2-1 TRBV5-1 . TGCGCCAGCAGCTGGGGTCGGGAGAGCCACAATGAGCAGTTCTTC CASSWGRESHNEQFF